The 13 T cell receptor beta chains listed next were all sequenced from one sample in a study of T cells in localized non-small cell lung cancer. Method: immunoSEQ multiplex PCR; TCRdb's copy keeps in-frame clones and lacks some. The data show 30,000 to 45,000 clones, about 83% seen once. The source was peripheral blood, collected before any cancer treatment. These TCRs come from a woman aged 35 to 70 with stage I lung adenocarcinoma.

The chain uses TRBV4-2 and TRBJ1-6; possible D gene TRBD1, 6 bases. This CDR3 spans 16 amino acids. V was clipped by 3 bases and J by 9 bases, with 18 bases between them. From germline, CDR1 is LGHNA and CDR2 YNFKEQ. The CDR3 region has the DNA TGTGCCAGCAGCCAGGCCTCGGGACATTCCCGTTCACCCCTCCACTTT. It translates to CASSQASGHSRSPLHF.

V is TRBV5-1 and J is TRBJ2-2; D not certain. The germline gives CDR1 SGHRS, CDR2 YFSETQ. This CDR3 comprises 15 residues. V was cut by 0 bases and J by 4 bases, with 10 bases left in between. CDR3 in amino acids: CASSLESGGTGELFF. CDR3 nucleotide sequence: TGCGCCAGCAGCTTGGAGTCAGGCGGCACCGGGGAGCTGTTTTTT.

This clone was recorded a few times. CDR3: CASSLSGSNTGELFF. DNA of the CDR3: TGCGCCAGCAGCTTGTCAGGTTCCAACACCGGGGAGCTGTTTTTT. The genes are TRBV5-1 and TRBJ2-2; D is unresolved. The V end lost 1 base, the J end lost 2 bases, and 9 bases lay between the germline ends. This CDR3 comprises 15 residues. The germline CDR1 and CDR2 sequences are SGHRS and YFSETQ.

V is TRBV2 and J is TRBJ1-4; TRBD1 agrees at 8 bases. This CDR3 region has 15 residues. Germline lookup yields CDR1 SNHLY and CDR2 FYNNEI. V shed 6 bases and J 5 bases; nucleotides not matched to a gene: 8. CDR3 sequence: CASSSDRGLNEKLFF. The CDR3 DNA follows: TGTGCCAGCAGCTCAGACAGGGGCCTCAATGAAAAACTGTTTTTT.

This rearrangement joins TRBV18 to TRBJ2-5; 8 bases map to TRBD1. From germline, CDR1 is KGHSH and CDR2 LQKENI. V dropped 5 bases and J dropped 5; count of bases not matched to a gene: 10. The CDR3 is 15 amino acids. The DNA for the CDR3 is TGTGCCAGCTCAGACCAGGGGGCGGTGGAGGAGACCCAGTACTTC. Translated: CASSDQGAVEETQYF.

V is TRBV9 and J is TRBJ1-1; D unclear. CDR1 is SGDLS, CDR2 YYNGEE, per germline. V was trimmed by 3 bases and J by 0 bases, leaving 9 bases between them. The CDR3 spans 14 residues. The CDR3 sequence: CASSAAGLNTEAFF. The CDR3 nucleotides read TGTGCCAGCAGCGCCGCAGGACTGAACACTGAAGCTTTCTTT.

The CDR3, as DNA: TGTGCCAGCAGCTTAGGGGATACGGAGATCCCTAGATACAATGAGCAGTTCTTC. It specifies CASSLGDTEIPRYNEQFF. V usage is TRBV7-2 and J usage is TRBJ2-1; no clear D. Germline lookup yields CDR1 SGHTA and CDR2 FQGNSA. The germline V and J ends were trimmed by 1 base and 4 bases, with 20 bases remaining between them. This CDR3 comprises 18 residues.

This clone was counted a single time. The CDR3 here is CASSVEGGRGGEKLFF. The CDR3 DNA follows: TGCGCCAGCAGCGTTGAAGGAGGGCGCGGAGGTGAAAAACTGTTTTTT. The V call is TRBV5-1, the J call TRBJ1-4; no clear D. Trimming cost V 4 bases and J 7 bases, with 20 bases left between them. The CDR3 runs to 16 residues. Germline values: CDR1 SGHRS, CDR2 YFSETQ.

CDR3 DNA sequence: TGTGCCAGCAGCGCACGGGGGGAGAGCAATCAGCCCCAGCATTTT. Protein sequence: CASSARGESNQPQHF. The chain recombines TRBV9 with TRBJ1-5; D may be TRBD1 (5 bases). Germline CDR1 SGDLS, CDR2 YYNGEE. V was pared by 3 bases and J by 1 base, with 11 bases between. This CDR3 has 15 amino acids.

This rearrangement joins TRBV14 to TRBJ1-3; the D gene is possibly TRBD1 (5 bases). Germline CDR1 SGHDN, CDR2 FVKESK. V was cut by 1 base and J by 0 bases, with 16 bases left in between. This CDR3 is built from 18 residues. The DNA for the CDR3 is TGTGCCAGCAGCCAAGTTATAAAATTTGGGGGCTCTGGAAACACCATATATTTT. It codes for CASSQVIKFGGSGNTIYF. Full variable domain (missing parts from reference TRBV14 and TRBJ1-3): EAGVTQFPSHSVIEKGQTVTLRCDPISGHDNLYWYRRVMGKEIKFLLHFVKESKQDESGMPNNRFLAERTGGTYSTLKVQPAELEDSGVYFCASSQVIKFGGSGNTIYFGEGSWLTVV.

This chain uses TRBV7-9 with TRBJ2-2; 12 bases match TRBD1. The V segment lost 2 bases and the J segment 2 bases; nucleotides outside the gene matches: 6. CDR3 size: 18 residues. Germline V gene sequence: CDR1 SEHNR, CDR2 FQNEAQ (reference sequence). Here the CDR3 reads CASSLTGTGGVNTGELFF. The CDR3 DNA sequence: TGTGCCAGCAGCTTAACCGGGACAGGGGGCGTCAACACCGGGGAGCTGTTTTTT. Full variable domain (outside the CDR3, taken from reference TRBV7-9 and TRBJ2-2): DTGVSQNPRHKITKRGQNVTFRCDPISEHNRLYWYRQTLGQGPEFLTYFQNEAQLEKSRLLSDRFSAERPKGSFSTLEIQRTEQGDSAMYLCASSLTGTGGVNTGELFFGEGSRLTVL.

A note on this clone: One junction end does not reproduce the germline sequence, and a read error may be involved. This chain links TRBV11-2 with TRBJ2-1; TRBD1 might be the D (5 bases). CDR1 and CDR2 from the germline V gene are SGHAT and FQNNGV. CDR3 length equals 11 residues. CDR3 nucleotide sequence: TGTGCCAGCAGCCATGGGGCCAGGGCACTCTTC. It translates to CASSHGARALF.

A single count supports this clone. The chain has TRBV2 and TRBJ2-5; D not resolved. Trimming shortened V by 9 bases and J by 2 bases, and 13 bases separated the two germline ends. The CDR3 contains 13 residues. Looked up from germline, CDR1 is SNHLY and CDR2 is FYNNEI. DNA of the CDR3: TGTGCCAGTAACCGTGTGGTACAAGAGACCCAGTACTTC. Residues: CASNRVVQETQYF.